This T cell receptor (beta chain) is drawn from a study of cytomegalovirus exposure and HLA in healthy donors (dated by TCRdb to 2015 to 2018). In terms of the full investigation: An earlier analysis of about 560 of the donors reported approximately 260 Gb of sequence data and 95 million to 120 million unique TCR beta sequences obtained from around 170 million T cells. An early release that covered several hundred HLA-typed donors contained approximately 300 gigabases of sequencing data and roughly 84 million unique TCR sequences. Among the approximately 430 genotyped donors, around 81% belonged to the genetic ancestry cluster associated with self-reported Caucasian donors. The study aimed to test whether signatures of past pathogen exposure could be identified by cataloging public T cell receptors. The study used immunosequencing to profile the T cell repertoires of under 700 subjects and linked those repertoires to cytomegalovirus serostatus. A separate validation cohort of about 110 different subjects was used in addition to the roughly 700-subject first cohort. To predict cytomegalovirus infection status, the study brought together high-throughput TCR immunosequencing, statistical association of individual TCRs with disease status, and machine learning. In a later analysis, previously published TCR beta repertoires from 600 to 850 donors were re-analyzed and high-resolution HLA genotyping was added so that TCR occurrence patterns could be studied. In the later analysis, no new phenotypic data were used to find candidate immune exposures; instead, reliance was placed on TCR beta sequences and their occurrence across donors. An earlier analysis of 500 to 650 of the donors applied high-throughput TCR beta sequencing to assess whether each TCR beta V gene segment acted as functional or pseudogenic. Donor age, sex, ethnicity and CMV serostatus were compiled alongside the repertoire data. In a later genetic analysis, genome-wide SNP genotypes for about 55% of the 666 donors were used, and that subset was treated as a discovery cohort. All discovery cohort repertoires had been generated using a single sequencing platform. HLA typing covered class I and class II loci at four-digit resolution. The number of donors typed differed by locus, with about 629-640 for A, B, C, DRB1 and DQB1, roughly 520 for DQA1, 606 for DPA1, and approximately 470 for DPB1. Five DR-DQ haplotypes were treated as single units for association and clustering because of strong linkage in the cohort. Across some 400 genotyped donors of the cohort, an average of roughly 250,000 unique TCR beta nucleotide sequences per donor were sequenced, and around 20% of those sequences were non-productive.

For this clone: The antigen this receptor binds is unknown. The record has no base qualities; no much larger clone is one base away.

In total, 600 or so healthy bone marrow donors made up the cohort. At the time of sampling, all cohort members were nominally healthy, though unrecorded immune exposures were likely present. The donor was CMV seronegative and belonged to the group of roughly 330 seronegative cohort members. Each donor provided a peripheral blood sample, and peripheral blood mononuclear cells were used for TCR beta sequencing. The Qiagen DNeasy Blood Extraction Kit was used to extract genomic DNA from the blood cell samples. Preparation of the library involved the immunoSEQ multiplex PCR assay. For the multiplex PCR, a mixture combining 60 forward primers for TCR Vbeta segments and 13 reverse primers for TCR Jbeta segments was used. The CDR3 region of rearranged TCR beta genes was amplified from genomic DNA with a multiplex PCR assay. The amplified TCR beta libraries were sequenced on the Illumina HiSeq System as 87-base-pair reads. Processing in the source paper ran as follows. Across the roughly 640 repertoires, a later analysis counted tens of millions of unique TCR beta chains, approximately 12 million of which were shared by at least two donors. To remove PCR and sequencing errors, raw reads were error-corrected and collapsed into unique sequences using a nearest-neighbor algorithm that merged closely related sequences. Alignment of CDR3 sequences to IMGT reference sequences was used to assign V, D and J gene segments. For a sequence to be retained, a match of at least six nucleotides to both a V gene segment and a J gene segment was required. Rearrangements were called productive when the CDR3 lacked stop codons and stayed in frame with V and J; all others were non-productive. CDR3 was defined by IMGT convention, running from the second conserved V-encoded cysteine to the conserved J-encoded phenylalanine. The earlier analysis of about 560 of the donors excluded any sequence lacking an unambiguous match to a single V gene segment. In an earlier analysis of about 590 of the donors, a V segment was called functional when productive rearrangements were above 56.7%, and segregating when the standard deviation between donors exceeded 5%. To diagnose cytomegalovirus status from the catalog of TCR beta chain sequences, a statistical classification framework was built. A later analysis assigned V and J genes by comparing TCR nucleotide sequences with IMGT/GENE-DB human TR gene sequences. A later analysis assigned CDR3 sequences and most-parsimonious VDJ recombination scenarios with the TCRdist pipeline. A later analysis defined each TCR beta chain by its CDR3 amino acid sequence plus V-gene family, and excluded reads lacking a unique V-gene family. A later analysis removed roughly 590 highly shared, low-generation-probability nucleotide sequences to deal with suspected cross-contamination and a sequencing artifact. In a later analysis, a clonal expansion index for each public chain was calculated from normalized within-repertoire ranks of inferred template counts. Generation probabilities in a later analysis came from a VDJ recombination model fitted to out-of-frame rearrangements, and those results were checked against IGoR. Hypergeometric tests were used in a later analysis to score TCR-TCR, TCR-HLA and TCR-CMV co-occurrence, with a repertoire-size bias correction applied to the TCR pairs. A later analysis estimated false discovery rates by permuting HLA or CMV assignments 20 times. In a later analysis, co-occurring TCRs were grouped with DBSCAN, and TCRdist sequence similarity was added when clustering was performed within HLA-allele-positive subsets. Repertoires with fewer than 30,000 or more than 120,000 public chains were left out of co-occurrence clustering, as were five repertoires with anomalous nucleotide sharing. The source is immuneACCESS, and TCRdb retained only in-frame sequences with V and J called. Part of the clones is not carried over; for the studies checked, unresolved V genes explain less than half of this, and the remainder is unexplained. From that table come the V and J calls and clone size; the DNA was used to work out D and trimming. This sample is represented by approximately 220,000 clones; about 79% of them were singletons. The ten largest clones capture approximately 1.8% of the sample.

Overall study results and their limits: Because HLA typing was unavailable for some donors at each locus, only the typed subset was used in association tests. In vitro tests confirmed that a few of the cytomegalovirus-associated TCR beta chains recognize cytomegalovirus antigens. The authors suggested that the approach could potentially be generalized to other disease states and immunological phenotypes. A further reported finding was that TCR beta sequences accurately predicted the HLA-A and HLA-B alleles for most subjects in the first cohort. Specific HLA alleles were associated with 18,000 or so TCR beta sequences at a false discovery rate of 0.05 in a later analysis. Most TCR sequences were seen in very few donors, while some public TCRs were found in many individuals. Correlated functional status among segregating V segments might be attributable to linkage disequilibrium, but an unknown experimental factor could not be ruled out. This cohort had only TCR beta chains sequenced, and the lack of alpha or paired-chain data limited which features could be detected. According to a later analysis, TCR association rates differed among HLA loci, with DRB1 alleles showing the most associated TCRs and HLA-C alleles showing the fewest. Assigning TCR associations to individual alleles was difficult when HLA alleles, especially DR and DQ, strongly co-occurred. According to a later genetic analysis, donors in an Asian-associated ancestry cluster had fewer N-insertions in productive TCRs than the roughly 670-donor mean. A later analysis found that HLA-associated TCR beta chains were more clonally expanded and had lower generation probabilities than equally common non-associated chains. A total of about 180 TCR beta chains were listed by the study as associated with cytomegalovirus. The sequencing pipeline was judged likely to have produced a cluster of highly shared sequence variants as a technical artifact. In a later genetic analysis, a missense DCLRE1C variant was associated with V-gene and J-gene trimming of TCR beta chains, and the association was replicated in an independent cohort. According to a later analysis, parvovirus B19, influenza, CMV and Epstein-Barr virus appeared linked to several top co-occurrence clusters. CMV serostatus was the only immune exposure information available for the cohort. Sequencing depth was assumed to be roughly uniform across donors in the presence/absence analyses, though that assumption may not hold. The classifier was reported to diagnose cytomegalovirus status with high specificity and sensitivity in both the original and validation cohorts. In a later analysis, most CMV-associated TCR beta chains were found to appear HLA-restricted, with HLA associations seemingly driven largely by CMV exposure. In an earlier analysis of around 500 of the donors, most TCR beta V segments appeared in productive rearrangements about 87% or about 30% of the time, broadly matching IMGT annotations. Because the 87-base-pair reads could not distinguish some IMGT-functional V segments, including TRBV6-2 and TRBV6-3, those segments were excluded. Because counts were too low, seventeen rarely observed V segments, including chromosome 9 orphons, were left out of the earlier analysis of a few hundred of the donors.

The CDR3 starts with the cysteine, ends with the phenylalanine, and has 13 residues. Only the CDR3 portion is preserved as DNA: 39 bases, with reading frame beginning at the first base. V is cut by 4 bases and J by 3 bases, and the space between the germline ends is 6 bases. CDR1 is given as MNHEY and CDR2 as SVGAGI, both from the germline V gene. The source of this sequence is a male donor in good health and CMV-seronegative. The rearranged chain carries TRBV6-5 and TRBJ2-2, and perhaps TRBD2 as D gene, on 5 matching bases. The sample taken for sequencing was PBMCs. This receptor carries the CDR3 CASSSDYTGELFF. DNA sequence: TGTGCCAGCAGTTCGGACTACACCGGGGAGCTGTTTTTT.